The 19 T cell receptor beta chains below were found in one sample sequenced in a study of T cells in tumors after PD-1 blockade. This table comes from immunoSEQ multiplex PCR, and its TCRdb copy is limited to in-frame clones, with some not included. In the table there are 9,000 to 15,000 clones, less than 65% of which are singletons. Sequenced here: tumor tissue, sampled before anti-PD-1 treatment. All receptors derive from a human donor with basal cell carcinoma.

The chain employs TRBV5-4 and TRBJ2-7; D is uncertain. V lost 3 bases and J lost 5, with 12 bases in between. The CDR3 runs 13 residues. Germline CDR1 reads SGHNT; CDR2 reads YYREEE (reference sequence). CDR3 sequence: CASSSGRANEQYF. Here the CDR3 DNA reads TGTGCCAGCAGCTCTGGTAGGGCGAACGAGCAGTACTTC.

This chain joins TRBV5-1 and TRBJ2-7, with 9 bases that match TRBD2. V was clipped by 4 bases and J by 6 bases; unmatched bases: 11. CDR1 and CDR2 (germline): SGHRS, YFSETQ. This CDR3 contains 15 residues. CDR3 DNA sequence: TGCGCCAGCAGCCCGACTAGCGGCGAAAGATCCGAGCAGTACTTC. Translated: CASSPTSGERSEQYF.

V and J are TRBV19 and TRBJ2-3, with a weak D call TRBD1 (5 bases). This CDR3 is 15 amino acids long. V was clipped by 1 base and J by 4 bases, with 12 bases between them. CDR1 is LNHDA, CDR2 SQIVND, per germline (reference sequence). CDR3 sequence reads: CASSIVLRGSDTQYF. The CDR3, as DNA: TGTGCCAGTAGTATAGTCTTAAGGGGATCAGATACGCAGTATTTT.

The CDR3 coding sequence is TGTGCCAGCAGCGTAGTGAGCAGCTCCTACAATGAGCAGTTCTTC. It yields the protein CASSVVSSSYNEQFF. The chain is built from TRBV9 and TRBJ2-1; unclear D gene. Germline V gives CDR1 SGDLS, CDR2 YYNGEE. Trimming took off 0 bases at V and 0 bases at J, with 7 bases between the two ends. The CDR3 is 15 residues long.

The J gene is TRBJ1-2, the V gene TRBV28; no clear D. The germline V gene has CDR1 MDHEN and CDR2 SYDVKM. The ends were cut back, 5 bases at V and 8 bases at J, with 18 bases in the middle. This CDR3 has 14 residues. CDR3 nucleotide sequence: TGTGCCAGCAGTGCCGTAGGAGCGGTCGGGGGCTACACCTTC. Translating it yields CASSAVGAVGGYTF.

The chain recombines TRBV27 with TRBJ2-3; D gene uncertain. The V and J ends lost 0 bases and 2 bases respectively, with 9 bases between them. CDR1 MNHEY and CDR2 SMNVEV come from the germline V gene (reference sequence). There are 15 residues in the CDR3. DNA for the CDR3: TGTGCCAGCAGTTTATCGACGGCTTCCACAGATACGCAGTATTTT. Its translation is CASSLSTASTDTQYF.

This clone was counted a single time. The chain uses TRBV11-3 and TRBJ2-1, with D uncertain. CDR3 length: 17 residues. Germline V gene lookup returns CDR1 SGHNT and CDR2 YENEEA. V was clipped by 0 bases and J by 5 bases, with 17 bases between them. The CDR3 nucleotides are TGTGCCAGCAGCTTAGAGCCCCCGCAGCGATATAACAATGAGCAGTTCTTC. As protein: CASSLEPPQRYNNEQFF.

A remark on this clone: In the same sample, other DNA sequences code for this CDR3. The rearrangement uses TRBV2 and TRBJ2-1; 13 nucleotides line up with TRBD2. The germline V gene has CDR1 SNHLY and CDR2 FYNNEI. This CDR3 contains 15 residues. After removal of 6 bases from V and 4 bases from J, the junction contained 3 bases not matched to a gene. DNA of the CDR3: TGTGCCAGCAGACTAGCGGGGGGGCCGTACAATGAGCAGTTCTTC. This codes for CASRLAGGPYNEQFF. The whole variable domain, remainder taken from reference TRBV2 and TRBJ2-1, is EPEVTQTPSHQVTQMGQEVILRCVPISNHLYFYWYRQILGQKVEFLVSFYNNEISEKSEIFDDQFSVERPDGSNFTLKIRSTKLEDSAMYFCASRLAGGPYNEQFFGPGTRLTVL.

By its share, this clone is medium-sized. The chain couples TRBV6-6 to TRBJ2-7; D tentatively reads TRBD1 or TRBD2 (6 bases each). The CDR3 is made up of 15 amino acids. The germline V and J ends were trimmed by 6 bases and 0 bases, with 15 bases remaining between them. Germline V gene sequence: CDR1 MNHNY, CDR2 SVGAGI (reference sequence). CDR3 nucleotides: TGTGCCAGCAGAGGCCTGGGGGGCGCCTCCTACGAGCAGTACTTC. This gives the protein CASRGLGGASYEQYF.

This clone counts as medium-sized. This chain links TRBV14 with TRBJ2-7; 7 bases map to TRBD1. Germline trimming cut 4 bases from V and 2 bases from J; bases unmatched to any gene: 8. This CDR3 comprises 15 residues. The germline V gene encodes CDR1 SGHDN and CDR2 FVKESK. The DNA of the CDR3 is TGTGCCAGCAGCCCGGGGACAGCGCGGGCCTACGAGCAGTACTTC. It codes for CASSPGTARAYEQYF.

This CDR3 reads CASHRGGANTQYF. CDR3 in DNA: TGTGCCAGTCATCGGGGGGGGGCGAATACGCAGTATTTT. The V and J genes are TRBV19 and TRBJ2-3; 8 positions match TRBD2. The J segment lost 7 bases and the V segment lost 8 bases, leaving 8 bases of the junction unmatched. The CDR3 spans 13 residues. Per germline, CDR1 LNHDA and CDR2 SQIVND (reference sequence).

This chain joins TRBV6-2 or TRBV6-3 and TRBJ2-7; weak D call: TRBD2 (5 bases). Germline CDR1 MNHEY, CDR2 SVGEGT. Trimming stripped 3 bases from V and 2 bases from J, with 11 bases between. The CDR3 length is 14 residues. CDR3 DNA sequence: TGTGCCAGCAGTTATTCCAGCGGACCCTACGAGCAGTACTTC. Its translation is CASSYSSGPYEQYF.

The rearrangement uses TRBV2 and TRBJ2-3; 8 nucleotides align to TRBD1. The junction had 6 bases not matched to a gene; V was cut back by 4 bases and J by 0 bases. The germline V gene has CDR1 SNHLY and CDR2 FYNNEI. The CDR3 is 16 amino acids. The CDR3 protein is CASSVSRDRSTDTQYF. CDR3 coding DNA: TGTGCCAGCAGTGTGAGTCGGGACAGGAGCACAGATACGCAGTATTTT.

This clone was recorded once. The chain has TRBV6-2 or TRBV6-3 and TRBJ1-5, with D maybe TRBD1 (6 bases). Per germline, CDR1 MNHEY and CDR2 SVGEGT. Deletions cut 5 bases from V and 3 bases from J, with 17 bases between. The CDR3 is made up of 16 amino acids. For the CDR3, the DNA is TGTGCCAGCAGTACCACCCCGACAGGCTCCAATCAGCCCCAGCATTTT. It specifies CASSTTPTGSNQPQHF.

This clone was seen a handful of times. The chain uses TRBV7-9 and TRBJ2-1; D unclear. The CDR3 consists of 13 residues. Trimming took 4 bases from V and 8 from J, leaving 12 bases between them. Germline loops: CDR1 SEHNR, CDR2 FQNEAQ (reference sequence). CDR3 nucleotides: TGTGCCAGCAGCTGGGTTAGTTTCGATGAGCAGTTCTTC. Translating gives CASSWVSFDEQFF.

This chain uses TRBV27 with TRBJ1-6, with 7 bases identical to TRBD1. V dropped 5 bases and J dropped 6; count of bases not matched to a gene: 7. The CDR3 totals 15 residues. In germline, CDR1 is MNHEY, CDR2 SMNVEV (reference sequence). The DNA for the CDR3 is TGTGCCAGCAGTCCATGGGACAGCTCTAATTCACCCCTCCACTTT. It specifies CASSPWDSSNSPLHF.

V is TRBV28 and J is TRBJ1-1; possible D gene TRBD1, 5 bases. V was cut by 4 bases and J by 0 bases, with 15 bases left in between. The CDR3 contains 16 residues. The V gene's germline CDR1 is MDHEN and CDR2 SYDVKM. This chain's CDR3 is CASSSPQGPMNTEAFF. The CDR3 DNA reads TGTGCCAGCAGTTCCCCCCAGGGACCCATGAACACTGAAGCTTTCTTT.

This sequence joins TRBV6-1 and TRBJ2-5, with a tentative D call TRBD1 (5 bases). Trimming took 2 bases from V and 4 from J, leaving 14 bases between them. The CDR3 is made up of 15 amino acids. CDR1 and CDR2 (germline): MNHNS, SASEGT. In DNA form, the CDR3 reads TGTGCCAGCAGTGAAAGTCAGGGTGTGGGAGAGACCCAGTACTTC. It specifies CASSESQGVGETQYF.

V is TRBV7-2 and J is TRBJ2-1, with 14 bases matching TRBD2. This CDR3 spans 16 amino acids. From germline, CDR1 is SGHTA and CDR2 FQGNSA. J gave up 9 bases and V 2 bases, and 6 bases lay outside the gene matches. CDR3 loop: CASSLLGLAGVGEQFF. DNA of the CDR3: TGTGCCAGCAGCTTATTGGGACTAGCGGGAGTCGGTGAGCAGTTCTTC.